The 13 T cell receptor beta chains in this list originate from one sample, sequenced in a study of blood T cell repertoires in COVID-19. TCRdb's table, derived via immunoSEQ multiplex PCR, lists solely in-frame clones and lacks some. The sample has over 25,000 clones; around 85% are singletons. The specimen was peripheral blood. These TCRs come from a human donor in a cohort sampled during active COVID-19.

The chain has TRBV11-2 and TRBJ2-1; D is perhaps TRBD2 (7 bases). V was trimmed by 5 bases and J by 1 base, leaving 21 bases between them. The length of the CDR3 is 18 residues. The germline CDR1 and CDR2 sequences are SGHAT and FQNNGV. CDR3 sequence (DNA): TGTGCCAGCAGCGGTCTAGGGGGGGGAGGGAGATCCTACAATGAGCAGTTCTTC. This encodes CASSGLGGGGRSYNEQFF.

The genes are TRBV3-1 (or the pseudogene TRBV3-2) and TRBJ2-1; maybe TRBD2 (6 bases). V shed 1 base and J shed 4 bases, with 14 bases lying between them. CDR1 LGHDT and CDR2 YNNKEL come from the germline V gene (reference sequence). The CDR3 has 16 residues. The CDR3 protein is CASSQVRGRGYNEQFF. The CDR3 DNA is TGTGCCAGCAGCCAAGTTCGGGGGAGAGGGTACAATGAGCAGTTCTTC.

The V and J genes are TRBV7-3 and TRBJ2-1; TRBD1 is a possible D gene (5 bases). Trimming took 2 bases from V and 7 from J, leaving 12 bases between them. CDR1 is SGHTA, CDR2 FQGTGA, per germline. The CDR3 extends over 14 amino acids. DNA for the CDR3: TGTGCCAGCAGCTTAGGGTACTCAGGGAATGAGCAGTTCTTC. Its translation: CASSLGYSGNEQFF.

The gene calls are TRBV6-6 and TRBJ1-1, with 7 nucleotides matching TRBD1. The trim removed 2 bases at V and 5 bases at J, leaving 11 bases unmatched. The CDR3 sequence is 16 residues long. Germline values: CDR1 MNHNY, CDR2 SVGAGI (reference sequence). The chain's CDR3 is CASSYPQTGEKTEAFF. The CDR3 DNA reads TGTGCCAGCAGTTACCCCCAAACAGGGGAAAAAACTGAAGCTTTCTTT.

V gene TRBV3-1 (or the pseudogene TRBV3-2) combines with J gene TRBJ1-4; a possible D gene is TRBD1 (6 bases). From germline, CDR1 is LGHDT and CDR2 YNNKEL (reference sequence). V was pared by 4 bases and J by 2 bases, with 8 bases between. This CDR3 contains 14 residues. CDR3: CASSPRGTNEKLFF. CDR3 DNA sequence: TGTGCCAGCAGCCCTAGGGGGACTAATGAAAAACTGTTTTTT.

This rearrangement joins TRBV5-8 to TRBJ2-1; maybe TRBD1 (6 bases). The CDR3 has 14 residues. Trimming removed 6 bases at V and 1 base at J, with 11 bases between. Germline lookup yields CDR1 SGHTS and CDR2 YDEGEE. DNA of the CDR3: TGTGCCAGCACACCAGGACAGTCCTACAATGAGCAGTTCTTC. Amino acid sequence: CASTPGQSYNEQFF. Filled out from reference TRBV5-8 and TRBJ2-1, the complete variable domain reads EAGVTQSPTHLIKTRGQQATLRCSPISGHTSVYWYQQALGLGLQFLLWYDEGEERNRGNFPPRFSGRQFPNYSSELNVNALELEDSALYLCASTPGQSYNEQFFGPGTRLTVL.

This rearrangement joins TRBV10-2 to TRBJ2-2, with D tentatively TRBD1 (7 bases). The CDR3 totals 14 residues. Germline CDR1 WSHSY, CDR2 SAAADI. The V gene lost 7 bases and the J gene lost 2 bases, with 11 bases spanning the gap. CDR3 residues: CASKTGTNTGELFF. In DNA, the CDR3 is TGCGCCAGCAAGACAGGGACTAACACCGGGGAGCTGTTTTTT.

The CDR3 loop is CATSHEREPDTQYF. In nucleotides, the CDR3 is TGTGCCACCTCCCATGAGAGGGAACCAGATACGCAGTATTTT. The rearrangement joins TRBV24-1 to TRBJ2-3, with a possible D match to TRBD2 (5 bases). The CDR3 runs to 14 residues. From germline, CDR1 is KGHDR and CDR2 SFDVKD. Trimming stripped 9 bases from V and 4 bases from J, with 16 bases between.

The J gene is TRBJ2-7, the V gene TRBV18; 10 bases are shared with TRBD1. V shed 0 bases, J shed 4 bases, and the junction held 3 bases outside the gene matches. The CDR3 has 15 amino acids. Germline lookup yields CDR1 KGHSH and CDR2 LQKENI. CDR3 region: CASSPPGQGMYEQYF. DNA for the CDR3: TGTGCCAGCTCACCACCGGGACAGGGGATGTACGAGCAGTACTTC.

This rearrangement joins TRBV28 to TRBJ2-2; D might be TRBD2 (5 bases). The germline CDR1 and CDR2 sequences are MDHEN and SYDVKM. This CDR3 is 14 amino acids long. The germline V and J ends were trimmed by 6 bases and 2 bases, with 10 bases remaining between them. In DNA, the CDR3 is TGTGCCAGCAGGAGGGTGAAAAACACCGGGGAGCTGTTTTTT. It yields the protein CASRRVKNTGELFF.

This clone was detected only once. The chain employs TRBV29-1 and TRBJ1-2; no firm D call. Germline V CDR1 and CDR2: SQVTM, ANQGSEA. The V end was cut by 3 bases, the J end by 4 bases, with 9 bases between. The CDR3 has 12 amino acids. Here the CDR3 reads CSVEGPSYGYTF. CDR3 nucleotide sequence: TGCAGCGTTGAGGGCCCCAGCTATGGCTACACCTTC.

The V call is TRBV5-8, the J call TRBJ2-2, with D perhaps TRBD2 (6 bases). The CDR3 runs to 16 residues. Germline V gene data show CDR1 as SGHTS and CDR2 as YDEGEE. V was cut by 4 bases and J by 4 bases, with 17 bases left in between. The CDR3 sequence: CASSPGRWGGTGELFF. The CDR3 DNA follows: TGTGCCAGCAGCCCGGGACGCTGGGGAGGCACCGGGGAGCTGTTTTTT.

A few counts support this clone. The chain joins TRBV30 to TRBJ2-7; the D gene is possibly TRBD1 (6 bases). Looked up from germline, CDR1 is GTSNPN and CDR2 is SVGIG (reference sequence). Trimming left V 2 bases short and J 1 base short, with 9 bases between. CDR3 length: 13 residues. CDR3 DNA sequence: TGTGCCTGGAGTTGGACAGTATCCTACGAGCAGTACTTC. Translating gives CAWSWTVSYEQYF.